This TCR beta chain was sequenced for a study of T cell changes during pregnancy in multiple sclerosis. CDR3 length equals 13 residues. Germline CDR1 is SQVTM and CDR2 is ANQGSEA. V lost 6 bases and J lost 4; bases outside the gene matches: 6. Repertoires were generated with immunoSEQ multiplex PCR, while TCRdb's copy carries only in-frame clones and drops some. The sample has 30,000 to 45,000 clones; around 92% are singletons. The gene calls are TRBV29-1 and TRBJ2-5; 9 nucleotides agree with TRBD1. Sequenced material: CD4+ T cells from peripheral blood mononuclear cells, taken in the second trimester of pregnancy. The sequence derives from a female donor in good health, enrolled as a control in a pregnancy study. CDR3 sequence reads: CSVLTGGVETQYF. CDR3 DNA sequence: TGCAGCGTCTTGACAGGGGGAGTAGAGACCCAGTACTTC.